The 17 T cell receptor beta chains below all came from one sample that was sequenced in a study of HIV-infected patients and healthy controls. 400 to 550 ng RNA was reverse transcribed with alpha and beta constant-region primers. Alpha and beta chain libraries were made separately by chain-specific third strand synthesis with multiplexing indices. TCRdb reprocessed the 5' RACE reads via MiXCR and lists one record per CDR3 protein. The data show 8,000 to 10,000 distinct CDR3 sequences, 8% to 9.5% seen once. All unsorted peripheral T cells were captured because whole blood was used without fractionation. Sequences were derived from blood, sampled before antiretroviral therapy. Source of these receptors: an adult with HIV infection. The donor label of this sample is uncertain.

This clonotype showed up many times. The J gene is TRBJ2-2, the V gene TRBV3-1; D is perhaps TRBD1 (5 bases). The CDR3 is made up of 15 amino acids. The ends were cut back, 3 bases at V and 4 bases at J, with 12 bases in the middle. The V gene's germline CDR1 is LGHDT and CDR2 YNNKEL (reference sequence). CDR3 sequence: CASSHREWVTGELFF. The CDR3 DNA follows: TGTGCCAGCAGCCACAGGGAATGGGTCACCGGGGAGCTGTTTTTT.

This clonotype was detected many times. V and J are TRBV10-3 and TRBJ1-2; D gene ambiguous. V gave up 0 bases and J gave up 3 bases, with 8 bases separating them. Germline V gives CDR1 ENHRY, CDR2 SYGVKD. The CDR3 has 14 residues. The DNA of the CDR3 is TGTGCCATCAGTGAGTCGATTGGGGACTATGGCTACACCTTC. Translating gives CAISESIGDYGYTF.

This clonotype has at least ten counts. CDR3 in DNA: TGCAGTGCTACCGGACACCGGGAGCTGTTTTTT. It is translated as CSATGHRELFF. This chain links TRBV20-1 with TRBJ2-2, with a tentative D call TRBD1 (5 bases). V lost 4 bases and J lost 9, with 9 bases in between. Germline CDR1 DFQATT, CDR2 SNEGSKA (reference sequence). The CDR3 has 11 residues.

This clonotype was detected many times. This CDR3 is CASSEGGTSTDTQYF. CDR3 sequence (DNA): TGTGCCAGCAGTGAAGGTGGGACAAGCACAGATACGCAGTATTTT. The chain recombines TRBV6-1 with TRBJ2-3, with D possibly TRBD1 on 6 matching bases. Germline-derived CDR1 and CDR2 are MNHNS and SASEGT. Trimming shortened V by 1 base and J by 0 bases, and 8 bases separated the two germline ends. This CDR3 is 15 amino acids long.

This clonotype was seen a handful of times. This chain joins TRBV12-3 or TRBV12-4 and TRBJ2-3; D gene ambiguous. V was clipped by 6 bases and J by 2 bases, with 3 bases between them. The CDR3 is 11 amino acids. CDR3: CASRNTDTQYF. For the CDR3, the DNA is TGTGCCAGCAGAAACACAGATACGCAGTATTTT.

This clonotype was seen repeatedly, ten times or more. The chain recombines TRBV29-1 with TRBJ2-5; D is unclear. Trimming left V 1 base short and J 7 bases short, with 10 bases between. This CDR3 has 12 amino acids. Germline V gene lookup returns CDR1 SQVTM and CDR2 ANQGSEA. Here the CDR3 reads CSVEAEVSTQYF. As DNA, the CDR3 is TGCAGCGTTGAAGCGGAAGTTTCGACCCAGTACTTC.

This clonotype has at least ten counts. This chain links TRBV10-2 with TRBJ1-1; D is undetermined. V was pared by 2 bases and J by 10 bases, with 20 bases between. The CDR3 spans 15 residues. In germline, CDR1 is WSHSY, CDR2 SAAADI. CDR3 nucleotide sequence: TGCGCCAGCAGTGAGGCGGTAAGACGGGATTTCCGAGCTTTCTTT. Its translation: CASSEAVRRDFRAFF.

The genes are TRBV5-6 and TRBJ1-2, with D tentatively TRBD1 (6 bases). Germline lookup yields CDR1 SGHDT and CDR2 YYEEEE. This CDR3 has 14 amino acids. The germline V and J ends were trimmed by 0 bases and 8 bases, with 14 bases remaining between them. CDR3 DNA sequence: TGTGCCAGCAGCTTGGGGGGGCGGGCACTCGGCTACACCTTC. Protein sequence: CASSLGGRALGYTF.

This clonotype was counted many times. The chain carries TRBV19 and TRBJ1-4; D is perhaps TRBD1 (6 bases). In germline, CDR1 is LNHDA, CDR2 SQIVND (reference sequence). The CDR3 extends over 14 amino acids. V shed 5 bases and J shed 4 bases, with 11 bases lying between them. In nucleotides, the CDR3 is TGTGCCAGTAGTGATACAGGGCATAATGAAAAACTGTTTTTT. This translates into CASSDTGHNEKLFF.

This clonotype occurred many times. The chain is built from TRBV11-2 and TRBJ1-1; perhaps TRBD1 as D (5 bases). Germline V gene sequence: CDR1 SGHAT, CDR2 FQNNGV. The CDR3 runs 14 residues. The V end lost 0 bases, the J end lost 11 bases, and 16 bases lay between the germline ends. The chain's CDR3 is CASSLEVAGRSAFF. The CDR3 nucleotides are TGTGCCAGCAGCTTAGAGGTTGCGGGGCGAAGTGCTTTCTTT.

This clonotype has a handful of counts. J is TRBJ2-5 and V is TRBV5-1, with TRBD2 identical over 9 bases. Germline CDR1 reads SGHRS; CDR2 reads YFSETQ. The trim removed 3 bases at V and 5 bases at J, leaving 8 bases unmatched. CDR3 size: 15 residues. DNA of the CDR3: TGCGCCAGCAGCTGGCGCGGGAGGGCCGAGGAGACCCAGTACTTC. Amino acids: CASSWRGRAEETQYF.

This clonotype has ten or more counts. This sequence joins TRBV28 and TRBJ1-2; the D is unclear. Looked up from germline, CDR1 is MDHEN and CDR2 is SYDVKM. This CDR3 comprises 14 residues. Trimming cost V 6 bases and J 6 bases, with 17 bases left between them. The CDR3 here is CASSTNWLGNGYTF. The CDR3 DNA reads TGTGCCAGCAGCACCAACTGGTTGGGGAATGGCTACACCTTC.

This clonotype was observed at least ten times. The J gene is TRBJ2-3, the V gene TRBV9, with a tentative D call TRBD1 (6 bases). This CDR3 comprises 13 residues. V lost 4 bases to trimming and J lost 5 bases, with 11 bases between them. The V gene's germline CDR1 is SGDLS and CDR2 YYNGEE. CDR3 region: CASSPGVIDTQYF. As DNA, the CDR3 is TGTGCCAGCAGCCCAGGGGTGATAGATACGCAGTATTTT.

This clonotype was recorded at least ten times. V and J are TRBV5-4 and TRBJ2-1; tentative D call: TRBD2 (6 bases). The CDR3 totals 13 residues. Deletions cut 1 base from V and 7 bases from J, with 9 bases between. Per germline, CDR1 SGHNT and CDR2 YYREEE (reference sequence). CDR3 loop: CASSLPGGNEQFF. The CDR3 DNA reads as TGTGCCAGCAGCTTGCCCGGGGGTAATGAGCAGTTCTTC.

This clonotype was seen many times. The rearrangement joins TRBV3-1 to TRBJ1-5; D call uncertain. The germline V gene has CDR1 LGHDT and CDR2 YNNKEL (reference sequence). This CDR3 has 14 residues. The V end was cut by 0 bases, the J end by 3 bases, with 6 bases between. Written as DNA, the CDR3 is TGTGCCAGCAGCCAAGATTTGAACAATCAGCCCCAGCATTTT. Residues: CASSQDLNNQPQHF.

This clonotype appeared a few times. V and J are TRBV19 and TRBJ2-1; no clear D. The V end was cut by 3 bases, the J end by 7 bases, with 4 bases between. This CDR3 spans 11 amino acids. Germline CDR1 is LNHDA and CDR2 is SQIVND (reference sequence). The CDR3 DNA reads TGTGCCAGTAGTATCGGTAATGAGCAGTTCTTC. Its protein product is CASSIGNEQFF.

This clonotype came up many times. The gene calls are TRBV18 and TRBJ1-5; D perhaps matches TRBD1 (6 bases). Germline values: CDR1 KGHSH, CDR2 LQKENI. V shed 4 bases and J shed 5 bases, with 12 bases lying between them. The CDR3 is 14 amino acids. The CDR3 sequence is CASSQGGRDQPQHF. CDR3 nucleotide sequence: TGTGCCAGCTCACAGGGGGGGCGGGATCAGCCCCAGCATTTT.